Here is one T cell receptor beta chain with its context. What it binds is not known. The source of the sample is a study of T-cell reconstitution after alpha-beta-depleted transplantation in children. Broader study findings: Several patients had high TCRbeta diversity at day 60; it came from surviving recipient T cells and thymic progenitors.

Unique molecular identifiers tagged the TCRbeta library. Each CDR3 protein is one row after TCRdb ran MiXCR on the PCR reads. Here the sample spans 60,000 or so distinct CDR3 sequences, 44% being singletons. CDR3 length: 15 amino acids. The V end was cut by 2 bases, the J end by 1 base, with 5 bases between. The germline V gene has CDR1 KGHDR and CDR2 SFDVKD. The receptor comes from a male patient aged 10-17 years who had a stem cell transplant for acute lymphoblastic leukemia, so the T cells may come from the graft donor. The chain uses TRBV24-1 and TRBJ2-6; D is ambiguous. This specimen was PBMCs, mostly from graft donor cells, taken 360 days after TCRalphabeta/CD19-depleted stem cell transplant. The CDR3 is CATSDSASGANVLTF. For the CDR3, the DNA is TGTGCCACCAGTGATTCAGCATCTGGGGCCAACGTCCTGACTTTC.